Presented here are 25 T cell receptor beta chains from one specimen sequenced in a study of blood T cell repertoires in COVID-19. Measured with immunoSEQ multiplex PCR; TCRdb has only the in-frame clones, and not every one. The sample gives approximately 170,000 clones, around 80% of which show up once; less than 6% is in the top ten. Sequenced input: PBMCs or T cells enriched from blood (not recorded which). The receptors come from a man aged 35 to 55 who had recovered from COVID-19.

The CDR3 region is CASSLAPPNTYEQYF. The CDR3 nucleotides are TGTGCCAGCAGCTTAGCGCCCCCTAATACCTACGAGCAGTACTTC. The chain couples TRBV7-2 to TRBJ2-7; no reliable D call. The CDR3 runs 15 residues. From germline, CDR1 is SGHTA and CDR2 FQGNSA. V was trimmed by 0 bases and J by 2 bases, leaving 11 bases between them.

The rearrangement uses TRBV18 and TRBJ1-1; tentatively, D is TRBD1 (6 bases). V was shortened by 4 bases and J by 1 base, with 7 bases between the two germline ends. Germline V CDR1 and CDR2: KGHSH, LQKENI. The CDR3 extends over 13 amino acids. This CDR3 reads CASSQTGNTEAFF. Here the CDR3 DNA reads TGTGCCAGCTCACAGACAGGGAACACTGAAGCTTTCTTT.

The chain couples TRBV6-2 or TRBV6-3 to TRBJ2-7; 8 bases agree with TRBD2. Germline V lookup: CDR1 MNHEY, CDR2 SVGEGT. CDR3 length: 14 residues. V was clipped by 6 bases and J by 6 bases; unmatched bases: 10. CDR3 nucleotides: TGTGCCAGCAGCAACGGACTAGCTCTCCCCGAGCAGTACTTC. Translating gives CASSNGLALPEQYF.

V is TRBV5-6 and J is TRBJ2-1; weak D call: TRBD1 (5 bases). V was cut by 2 bases and J by 7 bases, with 16 bases left in between. The germline gives CDR1 SGHDT, CDR2 YYEEEE. The CDR3 has 15 amino acids. The CDR3 sequence: CASSLGPRAGNEQFF. The DNA of the CDR3 is TGTGCCAGCAGCTTAGGTCCCAGGGCAGGGAATGAGCAGTTCTTC.

This chain links TRBV5-1 with TRBJ1-2, with no clear D. The CDR3 is made up of 13 amino acids. Trimming removed 0 bases from V and 4 bases from J, with 7 bases in between. The V gene's germline CDR1 is SGHRS and CDR2 YFSETQ. The CDR3 region is CASSLESLYGYTF. The CDR3, as DNA: TGCGCCAGCAGCTTGGAGAGCCTCTATGGCTACACCTTC. The variable domain in full, completed from reference TRBV5-1 and TRBJ1-2, reads KAGVTQTPRYLIKTRGQQVTLSCSPISGHRSVSWYQQTPGQGLQFLFEYFSETQRNKGNFPGRFSGRQFSNSRSEMNVSTLELGDSALYLCASSLESLYGYTFGSGTRLTVV.

This clone was seen a few times. The V gene is TRBV7-8, the J gene TRBJ2-2; the match to TRBD1 covers 7 bases. J lost 6 bases, V lost 2 bases, and 3 bases had no gene match. The germline V gene has CDR1 SGHVS and CDR2 FQNEAQ. This CDR3 spans 14 amino acids. CDR3 region: CASSLRDRPGELFF. The DNA for the CDR3 is TGTGCCAGCAGCTTACGGGACAGACCCGGGGAGCTGTTTTTT.

This chain joins TRBV15 and TRBJ2-1; D is perhaps TRBD1 (5 bases). With 0 bases removed from V and 6 bases from J, the gap between germline ends came to 6 bases. The CDR3 spans 13 residues. Germline lookup yields CDR1 LNHNV and CDR2 YYDKDF (reference sequence). The CDR3 spells CATSREGVNEQFF. The CDR3 nucleotides are TGTGCCACCAGCAGAGAAGGGGTCAATGAGCAGTTCTTC.

V gene TRBV2 combines with J gene TRBJ2-2; the match to TRBD2 covers 7 bases. J lost 5 bases, V lost 5 bases, and 8 bases had no gene match. This CDR3 has 15 amino acids. The germline V gene encodes CDR1 SNHLY and CDR2 FYNNEI. The CDR3 sequence: CASSNTGRYTGELFF. For the CDR3, the DNA is TGTGCCAGCAGTAACACCGGGAGGTATACCGGGGAGCTGTTTTTT.

This rearrangement joins TRBV19 to TRBJ1-5; D may be TRBD1 (6 bases). The V gene lost 7 bases and the J gene lost 7 bases, with 20 bases spanning the gap. CDR3 length: 15 amino acids. Germline V gives CDR1 LNHDA, CDR2 SQIVND (reference sequence). CDR3 region: CASKTGTPSRQPQHF. Here the CDR3 DNA reads TGTGCCAGTAAGACCGGGACACCGTCACGCCAGCCCCAGCATTTT.

In regard to this clone: Other DNA sequences in the same sample also yield this CDR3. The chain recombines TRBV30 with TRBJ2-3; 11 nucleotides line up with TRBD2. This CDR3 spans 15 amino acids. V shed 5 bases and J 2 bases; nucleotides not matched to a gene: 6. The germline V gene encodes CDR1 GTSNPN and CDR2 SVGIG (reference sequence). The chain's CDR3 is CAWSGLAGSTDTQYF. CDR3 nucleotides: TGTGCCTGGTCCGGACTAGCGGGTTCCACAGATACGCAGTATTTT.

CDR3 sequence (DNA): TGTGCCAGTAGTTTGGGACTAGCGGGATTCCAAGAGACCCAGTACTTC. Its translation: CASSLGLAGFQETQYF. This rearrangement joins TRBV19 to TRBJ2-5; 13 nucleotides agree with TRBD2. Germline CDR1 is LNHDA and CDR2 is SQIVND (reference sequence). Trimming at V came to 5 bases and at J to 1 base, leaving 4 bases not matched to a gene. CDR3 size: 16 residues.

V and J are TRBV19 and TRBJ1-1; 11 nucleotides agree with TRBD1. There are 14 residues in the CDR3. Germline CDR1 LNHDA, CDR2 SQIVND (reference sequence). With 6 bases clipped from V and 5 bases from J, the junction kept 5 bases outside the gene matches. The CDR3 sequence is CASSLDRGLTEAFF. The CDR3 DNA is TGTGCCAGTAGCTTGGACAGGGGGCTAACTGAAGCTTTCTTT.

The rearrangement links TRBV7-6 to TRBJ2-3; 8 bases are shared with TRBD1. Losses at the gene ends were 6 bases for V and 8 bases for J; bases not matched to a gene: 7. This CDR3 has 13 amino acids. Germline CDR1 SGHVS, CDR2 FNYEAQ. CDR3 DNA: TGTGCCAGCAGTGGGACAGGAGGAGGTACGCAGTATTTT. It yields the protein CASSGTGGGTQYF.

The chain recombines TRBV7-2 with TRBJ2-3, with 9 bases matching TRBD2. The germline V gene has CDR1 SGHTA and CDR2 FQGNSA. There are 15 residues in the CDR3. Trimming cost V 1 base and J 7 bases; bases outside gene matches: 6. The DNA for the CDR3 is TGTGCCAGCAGCTTAGGCACTAGCGGGCCCAATACGCAGTATTTT. It codes for CASSLGTSGPNTQYF.

The chain has TRBV6-5 and TRBJ2-2, with D possibly TRBD2 on 5 matching bases. CDR3 length: 15 amino acids. The V gene's germline CDR1 is MNHEY and CDR2 SVGAGI. V was pared by 2 bases and J by 6 bases, with 13 bases between. CDR3 amino acids: CASSYESRGSGELFF. For the CDR3, the DNA is TGTGCCAGCAGTTACGAGTCTAGAGGGTCCGGGGAGCTGTTTTTT.

This clone has a single count. The chain combines TRBV10-1 with TRBJ2-1; D ambiguous. Trimming removed 0 bases from V and 6 bases from J, with 9 bases in between. The CDR3 length is 14 residues. The germline V gene has CDR1 WNHNN and CDR2 SYGVQD (reference sequence). CDR3 DNA: TGCGCCAGCAGTGAGTCGGGCGTTCGCAATGAGCAGTTCTTC. This sequence encodes CASSESGVRNEQFF.

The chain recombines TRBV2 with TRBJ1-1; D is uncertain. CDR3 length equals 13 residues. Deletions cut 6 bases from V and 4 bases from J, with 12 bases between. Germline values: CDR1 SNHLY, CDR2 FYNNEI. CDR3 loop: CASRKRESTEAFF. Written as DNA, the CDR3 is TGTGCCAGCAGGAAACGGGAGTCCACTGAAGCTTTCTTT. Looking up the rest from reference TRBV2 and TRBJ1-1 gives the full variable domain: EPEVTQTPSHQVTQMGQEVILRCVPISNHLYFYWYRQILGQKVEFLVSFYNNEISEKSEIFDDQFSVERPDGSNFTLKIRSTKLEDSAMYFCASRKRESTEAFFGQGTRLTVV.

In DNA form, the CDR3 reads TGTGCCAGTACCACGGGACAGGGGGGACACACCGGGGAGCTGTTTTTT. This translates into CASTTGQGGHTGELFF. J is TRBJ2-2 and V is TRBV19; 11 bases agree with TRBD1. The J segment lost 3 bases and the V segment lost 7 bases, leaving 7 bases of the junction unmatched. The length of the CDR3 is 16 residues. Per the germline V gene, CDR1 is LNHDA and CDR2 is SQIVND (reference sequence).

The chain combines TRBV29-1 with TRBJ2-7; tentatively, D is TRBD2 (5 bases). The germline V and J ends were trimmed by 5 bases and 2 bases, with 7 bases remaining between them. CDR3 size: 11 residues. From germline, CDR1 is SQVTM and CDR2 ANQGSEA. CDR3 sequence reads: CSVTSAYEQYF. CDR3 DNA sequence: TGCAGCGTTACTAGTGCCTACGAGCAGTACTTC.

The V gene is TRBV5-6, the J gene TRBJ1-1; perhaps TRBD1 as D (5 bases). Trimming removed 4 bases from V and 12 bases from J, with 22 bases in between. Germline CDR1 is SGHDT and CDR2 is YYEEEE. This CDR3 region has 14 residues. The CDR3 DNA is TGTGCCAGCAGCATACAGGTCAGGGTCGTTGGGACTTTCTTT. Amino acids: CASSIQVRVVGTFF. Full variable domain (outside the CDR3, taken from reference TRBV5-6 and TRBJ1-1): DAGVTQSPTHLIKTRGQQVTLRCSPKSGHDTVSWYQQALGQGPQFIFQYYEEEERQRGNFPDRFSGHQFPNYSSELNVNALLLGDSALYLCASSIQVRVVGTFFGQGTRLTVV.

The chain recombines TRBV2 with TRBJ1-1; 8 bases agree with TRBD1. CDR1 and CDR2 (germline): SNHLY, FYNNEI. V lost 8 bases to trimming and J lost 11 bases; unmatched junction nucleotides: 10. CDR3 length equals 12 residues. CDR3 DNA sequence: TGTGCCAGCCGGACAGGGTCGGGAGTGGCTTTCTTT. Amino acids: CASRTGSGVAFF.

V usage is TRBV9 and J usage is TRBJ2-7; 8 nucleotides line up with TRBD2. The CDR3 covers 16 residues. After removal of 4 bases from V and 0 bases from J, the junction contained 9 bases not matched to a gene. CDR1 SGDLS and CDR2 YYNGEE come from the germline V gene. CDR3 amino acids: CASSLEVAGHSYEQYV. Here the CDR3 DNA reads TGTGCCAGCAGCCTAGAAGTAGCGGGGCACTCCTACGAGCAGTACGTC.

The V gene is TRBV2, the J gene TRBJ2-1; 10 nucleotides line up with TRBD2. The V gene's germline CDR1 is SNHLY and CDR2 FYNNEI. This CDR3 has 15 residues. Trimming took 6 bases from V and 0 from J; bases not matched to a gene: 2. The CDR3 sequence is CASRLAGGSYNEQFF. CDR3 in DNA: TGTGCCAGCAGATTAGCGGGGGGCTCCTACAATGAGCAGTTCTTC. Supplemented by reference TRBV2 and TRBJ2-1, the full variable domain reads EPEVTQTPSHQVTQMGQEVILRCVPISNHLYFYWYRQILGQKVEFLVSFYNNEISEKSEIFDDQFSVERPDGSNFTLKIRSTKLEDSAMYFCASRLAGGSYNEQFFGPGTRLTVL.

Concerning this clone itself: At one of its ends the junction is not consistent with the germline gene, which may arise from a read error. The chain joins TRBV12-3 or TRBV12-4 to TRBJ1-1, with a weak D call TRBD1 (5 bases). This CDR3 has 13 residues. DNA of the CDR3: TGTGCCAGCAGACCTTTCGGGGGTGAAACCCTCTTGTTT. Residues: CASRPFGGETLLF.

The genes are TRBV6-5 and TRBJ1-6; possibly TRBD1 for D (5 bases). V was clipped by 2 bases and J by 5 bases, with 7 bases between them. The CDR3 extends over 14 amino acids. CDR1 is MNHEY and CDR2 is SVGAGI in the germline V gene. The CDR3 DNA sequence: TGTGCCAGCAGTTACAGGGGCCATAATTCACCCCTCCACTTT. Translating it yields CASSYRGHNSPLHF.